This T cell receptor beta chain was observed in a study of beta chain features in type 1 diabetes. Findings and limits, study-wide: Diminished insertions and augmented deletions at VDJ junctions characterized type 1 diabetes patients. In the patient group, naive, central memory and Treg TCRB repertoires seemed more alike than in the healthy donor group. Cells that show high TCR expression could be over-represented by cDNA sequencing.

Germline assignment: CDR1 SGHRS and CDR2 YFSETQ. V gave up 0 bases and J gave up 3 bases; unmatched junction bases: 6. This CDR3 is 15 amino acids long. Reverse transcription of all isolated RNA meant that expressed TCRB transcripts were sequenced. Generated by immunoSEQ multiplex PCR, the TCRdb table keeps only in-frame clones and is missing some. In the table there are about 350,000 clones, roughly a fifth of which are singletons. Concerning this clone: Its antigen is still unknown.

The specimen was naive CD4+ T cells from blood. The chain carries TRBV5-1 and TRBJ2-7, with 7 bases aligning to TRBD2. This clonotype was obtained from a young woman in good health. DNA for the CDR3: TGCGCCAGCAGCTTGGAAATTGCGGGAGACTACGAGCAGTACTTC. Residues: CASSLEIAGDYEQYF. Looking up the rest from reference TRBV5-1 and TRBJ2-7 gives the full variable domain: KAGVTQTPRYLIKTRGQQVTLSCSPISGHRSVSWYQQTPGQGLQFLFEYFSETQRNKGNFPGRFSGRQFSNSRSEMNVSTLELGDSALYLCASSLEIAGDYEQYFGPGTRLTVT.